Below are 6 T cell receptor beta chains sequenced from a single sample in a study of shared clonotypes between healthy human individuals (TCRdb year 2020). The method behind the library was the immunoSEQ multiplex PCR assay. The table comes from immuneACCESS by way of TCRdb, which keeps in-frame sequences with V and J called. Part of the clones is missing from these tables; in studies checked, under half for an unresolved V gene and the rest for unknown reasons. The sample has hundreds of thousands of clones on record, 73% of them singletons. Clones ranked in the top ten supply more than 1.5% of the sample. The material sequenced was memory CD4+ T cells sorted from blood. The cell subset or site label here, explained by the study, means: CD45RA-negative fraction. These receptors all stem from a woman aged 30 to 39 in good health.

The CDR3 nucleotides are TGTGCCAGCAGTGAAGTATGGGCCCAGAGGTACTTC. This gives the protein CASSEVWAQRYF. The rearrangement links TRBV2 to TRBJ2-5; D gene unclear. Germline CDR1 and CDR2: SNHLY and FYNNEI. The V gene lost 1 base and the J gene lost 13 bases, with 13 bases spanning the gap. This CDR3 contains 12 residues.

The genes are TRBV10-1 and TRBJ1-2; D possibly corresponds to TRBD1 (5 bases). Looked up from germline, CDR1 is WNHNN and CDR2 is SYGVQD (reference sequence). Trimming shortened V by 6 bases and J by 2 bases, and 10 bases separated the two germline ends. The CDR3 is 13 residues long. The CDR3 sequence is CASSGPGNYGYTF. As DNA, the CDR3 is TGCGCCAGCAGCGGCCCAGGGAACTATGGCTACACCTTC.

The CDR3 reads CASSQDSLGDTQYF. In DNA, the CDR3 is TGTGCCAGCAGCCAGGATTCGCTAGGGGATACGCAGTATTTT. The rearrangement joins TRBV5-4 to TRBJ2-3; D gene ambiguous. Trimming took off 4 bases at V and 6 bases at J, with 15 bases between the two ends. Germline CDR1 and CDR2: SGHNT and YYREEE (reference sequence). This CDR3 region has 14 residues.

DNA for the CDR3: TGCAGCGTGGAGGAGACAGGTGTCTTCACCCAGTACTTC. It is translated as CSVEETGVFTQYF. This chain links TRBV29-1 with TRBJ2-5; D may be TRBD1 (6 bases). V lost 6 bases, J lost 8 bases, and 19 bases lay in between. The germline V gene has CDR1 SQVTM and CDR2 ANQGSEA. The CDR3 has 13 amino acids.

The count of this clone is one. The CDR3 DNA sequence: TGTGCCAGCAGTGACAGGCGGGGTAGCAATCAGCCCCAGCATTTT. Amino acid sequence: CASSDRRGSNQPQHF. This sequence joins TRBV2 and TRBJ1-5; D not resolved. CDR1 and CDR2 (germline): SNHLY, FYNNEI. The V gene lost 3 bases and the J gene lost 0 bases, with 9 bases spanning the gap. This CDR3 has 15 amino acids.

This chain joins TRBV5-4 and TRBJ2-2, with 9 bases matching TRBD2. CDR3 size: 15 residues. Trimming at V came to 4 bases and at J to 4 bases, leaving 5 bases not matched to a gene. CDR1 is SGHNT, CDR2 YYREEE, per germline (reference sequence). The CDR3 loop reads CASSAAGGGTGELFF. CDR3 nucleotide sequence: TGTGCCAGCAGCGCTGCGGGAGGGGGCACCGGGGAGCTGTTTTTT. Drawing the rest from reference TRBV5-4 and TRBJ2-2, the complete variable domain is ETGVTQSPTHLIKTRGQQVTLRCSSQSGHNTVSWYQQALGQGPQFIFQYYREEENGRGNFPPRFSGLQFPNYSSELNVNALELDDSALYLCASSAAGGGTGELFFGEGSRLTVL.